This is a list of T cell receptor beta chains from one sample in a study of blood T cell repertoires in COVID-19. The method was immunoSEQ multiplex PCR; TCRdb's version includes in-frame clones alone and lacks a portion of them. Of about 100,000 clones in the sample, roughly nine tenths are singletons; the top ten hold 0.85% to 1%. Sequencing was done on a sample of peripheral blood. The receptors were sampled from a man in his 60s with acute or convalescent COVID-19. The CDR3 runs from the conserved cysteine through the conserved F or W. The D gene is left open where the match is weak. Some rows mark clone size as missing; the rest say once, few, many or name a class of expanded clone.

v_call	clone_size	j_call	d_call	cdr3_aa	cdr3_nt
TRBV6-2/TRBV6-3	-	TRBJ1-1	-	CASSYADIRLGAFF	TGTGCCAGCAGTTACGCGGATATCAGACTAGGAGCTTTCTTT
TRBV28	-	TRBJ2-7	TRBD2	CASSSLYGRAYEQYF	TGTGCCAGCAGTTCACTCTACGGGAGGGCCTACGAGCAGTACTTC
TRBV30	-	TRBJ1-2	-	CAWSGQYYGYTF	TGTGCCTGGAGTGGACAGTACTATGGCTACACCTTC
TRBV24-1	-	TRBJ1-5	-	CATSDPSRDMDQPQHF	TGTGCCACCAGTGATCCGTCCCGGGACATGGATCAGCCCCAGCATTTT
TRBV5-1	-	TRBJ2-1	-	CASSLAGLGRIRGEQFF	TGCGCCAGCAGCTTGGCGGGTCTAGGTCGGATCCGGGGTGAGCAGTTCTTC
TRBV6-1	-	TRBJ2-6	-	CASSEVLAGRLSSGANVLTF	TGTGCCAGCAGTGAAGTGTTGGCAGGTCGCCTTAGCTCTGGGGCCAACGTCCTGACTTTC
TRBV5-1	-	TRBJ2-1	TRBD2	CASSPGTSGYNEQFF	TGCGCCAGCAGCCCCGGGACTAGCGGTTACAATGAGCAGTTCTTC
TRBV5-4	few	TRBJ2-1	TRBD1	CASSSGTGRNEQFF	TGTGCCAGCAGCTCCGGGACAGGGCGAAATGAGCAGTTCTTC
TRBV3-1/TRBV3-2	once	TRBJ1-2	-	CASSQDRGHYGYTF	TGTGCCAGCAGCCAAGACAGGGGTCACTATGGCTACACCTTC
TRBV7-9	-	TRBJ2-1	TRBD2	CASSVSGTSVNEQFF	TGTGCCAGCAGCGTTTCCGGGACTAGCGTCAATGAGCAGTTCTTC
TRBV6-1	-	TRBJ1-6	-	CASSEGLENSPLHF	TGTGCCAGCAGTGAAGGGTTGGAGAATTCACCCCTCCACTTT
TRBV6-2/TRBV6-3	-	TRBJ1-6	-	CASSSTGLISPLHF	TGTGCCAGCAGTTCGACCGGACTCATTTCACCCCTCCACTTT
TRBV19	-	TRBJ1-2	TRBD1	CASSIRAQGALDYGYTF	TGTGCCAGTAGTATCCGTGCCCAGGGGGCTCTTGACTATGGCTACACCTTC
TRBV6-5	-	TRBJ1-5	-	CASSKDRQSNQPQHF	TGTGCCAGCAGCAAAGACAGGCAGAGCAATCAGCCCCAGCATTTT
TRBV6-5	-	TRBJ2-1	TRBD2	CASSKTSGPRSEQFF	TGTGCCAGCAGCAAAACTAGCGGTCCCAGGAGTGAGCAGTTCTTC
TRBV7-9	-	TRBJ1-5	-	CASSFSRGNQPQHF	TGTGCCAGCAGCTTTAGTAGGGGGAATCAGCCCCAGCATTTT
TRBV7-3	-	TRBJ2-3	TRBD2	CASSLAGGSTDTQYF	TGTGCCAGCAGCCTAGCGGGAGGCTCCACAGATACGCAGTATTTT